The rows below give T cell receptor beta chains drawn from one sample of a study of T cells in narcolepsy. Clones were sequenced by immunoSEQ multiplex PCR, and TCRdb holds only the in-frame ones, with some missing. The sample holds tens of thousands of clones; less than 90% are singletons and the top ten take over 1.5%. Sequences were obtained from memory (CD45RA-) CD4+ T cells from blood. The receptors originated from a human donor in good health. CDR3s include the opening cysteine and the closing phenylalanine or tryptophan. The order of the fields is clone size, D gene, V gene, J gene, CDR3 protein, CDR3 DNA. D genes are given only for firm matches. The size entry is marked missing in some rows and otherwise reads once, few, many or a size class.

clone_size: .
d_call: TRBD1
v_call: TRBV5-8
j_call: TRBJ1-2
cdr3_aa: CASSPGQEYGYTF
cdr3_nt: TGTGCCAGCAGCCCAGGACAGGAGTATGGCTACACCTTC

clone_size: .
d_call: TRBD1
v_call: TRBV5-1
j_call: TRBJ2-1
cdr3_aa: CASSPGQAYNEQFF
cdr3_nt: TGCGCCAGCAGCCCGGGACAGGCCTACAATGAGCAGTTCTTC

clone_size: .
d_call: TRBD1
v_call: TRBV7-3
j_call: TRBJ2-5
cdr3_aa: CASSLTGGREETQYF
cdr3_nt: TGTGCCAGCAGCCTGACAGGGGGCCGTGAAGAGACCCAGTACTTC

clone_size: .
d_call: .
v_call: TRBV7-2
j_call: TRBJ2-2
cdr3_aa: CASSLYTGELFF
cdr3_nt: TGTGCCAGCAGCTTATACACCGGGGAGCTGTTTTTT

clone_size: .
d_call: .
v_call: TRBV27
j_call: TRBJ2-3
cdr3_aa: CASSLGHTDTQYF
cdr3_nt: TGTGCCAGCAGTTTGGGCCACACAGATACGCAGTATTTT

clone_size: .
d_call: .
v_call: TRBV14
j_call: TRBJ2-1
cdr3_aa: CASSWAMLGYNEQFF
cdr3_nt: TGTGCCAGCAGCTGGGCGATGCTAGGGTACAATGAGCAGTTCTTC

clone_size: .
d_call: TRBD1
v_call: TRBV2
j_call: TRBJ2-2
cdr3_aa: CASSGQGRNTGELFF
cdr3_nt: TGTGCCAGCAGCGGACAGGGTCGAAACACCGGGGAGCTGTTTTTT

clone_size: .
d_call: .
v_call: TRBV7-8
j_call: TRBJ1-5
cdr3_aa: CASSLIGRDSTWSNQPQHF
cdr3_nt: TGTGCCAGCAGCTTAATAGGCAGGGACTCAACCTGGAGCAATCAGCCCCAGCATTTT

clone_size: .
d_call: TRBD1
v_call: TRBV11-2
j_call: TRBJ2-7
cdr3_aa: CASSSGTGRIEQYF
cdr3_nt: TGTGCCAGCAGCTCCGGGACAGGGAGAATCGAGCAGTACTTC

clone_size: .
d_call: TRBD2
v_call: TRBV4-2
j_call: TRBJ2-3
cdr3_aa: CASSRDGSGRTDTQYF
cdr3_nt: TGTGCCAGCAGCCGAGACGGTAGCGGGAGAACGGATACGCAGTATTTT

clone_size: .
d_call: .
v_call: TRBV7-2
j_call: TRBJ2-7
cdr3_aa: CASSSHVYYEQYF
cdr3_nt: TGTGCCAGCAGCTCCCATGTTTACTACGAGCAGTACTTC

clone_size: .
d_call: .
v_call: TRBV2
j_call: TRBJ1-1
cdr3_aa: CASSDLGRIPEAFF
cdr3_nt: TGTGCCAGCAGTGATTTGGGGAGGATCCCTGAAGCTTTCTTT

clone_size: few
d_call: .
v_call: TRBV9
j_call: TRBJ1-1
cdr3_aa: CASSVDGYREAFF
cdr3_nt: TGTGCCAGCAGCGTAGACGGGTACAGAGAAGCTTTCTTT

clone_size: .
d_call: .
v_call: TRBV2
j_call: TRBJ1-1
cdr3_aa: CASSVRAGVTEAFF
cdr3_nt: TGTGCCAGCAGTGTCCGAGCAGGGGTCACTGAAGCTTTCTTT

clone_size: .
d_call: .
v_call: TRBV7-2
j_call: TRBJ1-3
cdr3_aa: CASSLEQASGNTIYF
cdr3_nt: TGTGCCAGCAGCTTAGAACAGGCCTCTGGAAACACCATATATTTT

clone_size: .
d_call: .
v_call: TRBV29-1
j_call: TRBJ2-5
cdr3_aa: CSVARGNQETQYF
cdr3_nt: TGCAGCGTTGCTAGGGGGAACCAAGAGACCCAGTACTTC

clone_size: .
d_call: .
v_call: TRBV5-1
j_call: TRBJ2-3
cdr3_aa: CASSLAGVPDTQYF
cdr3_nt: TGCGCCAGCAGCTTGGCCGGGGTCCCAGATACGCAGTATTTT

clone_size: .
d_call: TRBD1
v_call: TRBV10-3
j_call: TRBJ1-5
cdr3_aa: CAISGTGARDQPQHF
cdr3_nt: TGTGCCATCAGTGGGACAGGGGCGAGGGACCAGCCCCAGCATTTT

clone_size: .
d_call: TRBD1
v_call: TRBV11-2
j_call: TRBJ2-7
cdr3_aa: CASSRVVGQGPNEQYF
cdr3_nt: TGTGCCAGCAGCCGGGTGGTTGGACAGGGTCCAAACGAGCAGTACTTC

clone_size: few
d_call: .
v_call: TRBV5-5
j_call: TRBJ1-3
cdr3_aa: CASSFAPGNTIYF
cdr3_nt: TGTGCCAGCAGCTTCGCCCCCGGAAACACCATATATTTT

clone_size: .
d_call: TRBD1
v_call: TRBV2
j_call: TRBJ1-2
cdr3_aa: CASSLRQGNYGYTF
cdr3_nt: TGTGCCAGCAGTCTGAGACAGGGGAACTATGGCTACACCTTC

clone_size: .
d_call: .
v_call: TRBV5-5
j_call: TRBJ2-7
cdr3_aa: CASSLRQTALGEQYF
cdr3_nt: TGTGCCAGCAGCTTGAGGCAGACCGCCTTGGGTGAGCAGTACTTC

clone_size: .
d_call: .
v_call: TRBV27
j_call: TRBJ2-7
cdr3_aa: CASSPTRPPYEQYF
cdr3_nt: TGTGCCAGCAGTCCCACTAGGCCCCCCTACGAGCAGTACTTC

clone_size: .
d_call: .
v_call: TRBV7-2
j_call: TRBJ1-5
cdr3_aa: CASSLQGPPRPQHF
cdr3_nt: TGTGCCAGCAGCTTACAAGGCCCACCGCGGCCCCAGCATTTT

clone_size: .
d_call: TRBD1
v_call: TRBV9
j_call: TRBJ2-7
cdr3_aa: CASSPAGTAYYEQYF
cdr3_nt: TGTGCCAGCAGCCCCGCCGGGACAGCCTACTACGAGCAGTACTTC

clone_size: .
d_call: TRBD1
v_call: TRBV19
j_call: TRBJ2-6
cdr3_aa: CASSTRTGMAGANVLTF
cdr3_nt: TGTGCCAGTAGTACTCGGACAGGGATGGCTGGGGCCAACGTCCTGACTTTC

clone_size: .
d_call: .
v_call: TRBV4-3
j_call: TRBJ1-2
cdr3_aa: CASSQDGGYKGGYTF
cdr3_nt: TGCGCCAGCAGCCAAGATGGGGGGTATAAAGGTGGCTACACCTTC

clone_size: .
d_call: .
v_call: TRBV30
j_call: TRBJ1-1
cdr3_aa: CAWSEQENTEAFF
cdr3_nt: TGTGCCTGGAGTGAACAGGAGAACACTGAAGCTTTCTTT

clone_size: .
d_call: .
v_call: TRBV13
j_call: TRBJ1-1
cdr3_aa: CASSLVGEEAFF
cdr3_nt: TGTGCCAGCAGCCTCGTTGGGGAAGAAGCTTTCTTT

clone_size: .
d_call: .
v_call: TRBV5-6
j_call: TRBJ1-2
cdr3_aa: CASSLLERGYTF
cdr3_nt: TGTGCCAGCAGCTTGTTGGAACGGGGCTACACCTTC

clone_size: .
d_call: .
v_call: TRBV7-6
j_call: TRBJ2-2
cdr3_aa: CASSLDRPDGELFF
cdr3_nt: TGTGCCAGCAGCTTAGATCGTCCGGACGGGGAGCTGTTTTTT

clone_size: .
d_call: TRBD1
v_call: TRBV7-2
j_call: TRBJ1-6
cdr3_aa: CASRLDRGLSPLHF
cdr3_nt: TGTGCCAGCAGACTAGACAGGGGGCTTTCACCCCTCCACTTT

clone_size: .
d_call: .
v_call: TRBV5-1
j_call: TRBJ2-3
cdr3_aa: CASSWAGADTQYF
cdr3_nt: TGCGCCAGCAGCTGGGCGGGGGCTGATACGCAGTATTTT

clone_size: .
d_call: .
v_call: TRBV27
j_call: TRBJ1-1
cdr3_aa: CASSLVGGEAFF
cdr3_nt: TGTGCCAGCAGTTTAGTGGGGGGTGAAGCTTTCTTT

clone_size: .
d_call: .
v_call: TRBV5-1
j_call: TRBJ1-1
cdr3_aa: CASSLEQLGDTEAFF
cdr3_nt: TGCGCCAGCAGCTTGGAGCAACTGGGGGACACTGAAGCTTTCTTT

clone_size: .
d_call: .
v_call: TRBV11-2
j_call: TRBJ2-1
cdr3_aa: CASSSPGQAASYNEQFF
cdr3_nt: TGTGCCAGCAGTTCCCCCGGGCAGGCAGCCTCCTACAATGAGCAGTTCTTC

clone_size: .
d_call: .
v_call: TRBV30
j_call: TRBJ1-4
cdr3_aa: CAWTPSGGLGGKLFF
cdr3_nt: TGTGCCTGGACCCCCTCAGGAGGGCTTGGAGGAAAACTGTTTTTT

clone_size: once
d_call: TRBD2
v_call: TRBV30
j_call: TRBJ2-5
cdr3_aa: CAWAGGLAGRYAETQYF
cdr3_nt: TGTGCCTGGGCGGGAGGGCTAGCGGGGAGATACGCGGAGACCCAGTACTTC

clone_size: .
d_call: .
v_call: TRBV7-3
j_call: TRBJ2-7
cdr3_aa: CASSRGFSYEQYF
cdr3_nt: TGTGCCAGCAGCAGGGGGTTCTCCTACGAGCAGTACTTC

clone_size: .
d_call: .
v_call: TRBV29-1
j_call: TRBJ1-2
cdr3_aa: CSVGSINYGYTF
cdr3_nt: TGCAGCGTTGGGTCCATTAACTATGGCTACACCTTC

clone_size: .
d_call: .
v_call: TRBV6-1
j_call: TRBJ2-5
cdr3_aa: CASSGIGGRETQYF
cdr3_nt: TGTGCCAGCAGCGGGATAGGAGGAAGGGAGACCCAGTACTTC

clone_size: .
d_call: .
v_call: TRBV18
j_call: TRBJ2-7
cdr3_aa: CASSPPGSTQFYEQYF
cdr3_nt: TGTGCCAGCTCACCACCTGGATCCACCCAGTTCTACGAGCAGTACTTC

clone_size: few
d_call: .
v_call: TRBV5-4
j_call: TRBJ2-5
cdr3_aa: CASSFRDSGQETQYF
cdr3_nt: TGTGCCAGCAGCTTCAGGGATTCGGGTCAAGAGACCCAGTACTTC

clone_size: .
d_call: TRBD1
v_call: TRBV19
j_call: TRBJ1-5
cdr3_aa: CASTDGDRSNQPQHF
cdr3_nt: TGTGCCAGTACCGATGGGGACAGGAGCAATCAGCCCCAGCATTTT

clone_size: .
d_call: .
v_call: TRBV2
j_call: TRBJ1-4
cdr3_aa: CASSGTGEKLFF
cdr3_nt: TGTGCCAGCAGTGGGACGGGTGAAAAACTGTTTTTT

clone_size: few
d_call: TRBD2
v_call: TRBV29-1
j_call: TRBJ2-1
cdr3_aa: CSVEVGKTSGHNEQFF
cdr3_nt: TGCAGCGTTGAAGTTGGGAAGACTAGCGGGCACAATGAGCAGTTCTTC

clone_size: few
d_call: TRBD2
v_call: TRBV4-3
j_call: TRBJ2-1
cdr3_aa: CASSYGLAAYNEQFF
cdr3_nt: TGCGCCAGCAGCTATGGACTAGCGGCCTACAATGAGCAGTTCTTC

clone_size: .
d_call: .
v_call: TRBV7-3
j_call: TRBJ1-6
cdr3_aa: CASSLGIPNSPLHF
cdr3_nt: TGTGCCAGCAGCTTGGGGATTCCGAATTCACCCCTCCACTTT

clone_size: .
d_call: TRBD1
v_call: TRBV27
j_call: TRBJ1-2
cdr3_aa: CATRRGTGGIYGYTF
cdr3_nt: TGTGCCACAAGGAGGGGGACAGGGGGCATCTATGGCTACACCTTC

clone_size: .
d_call: TRBD1
v_call: TRBV28
j_call: TRBJ1-4
cdr3_aa: CASSSGQGGKLFF
cdr3_nt: TGTGCCAGCAGCTCCGGACAGGGCGGGAAACTGTTTTTT

clone_size: few
d_call: .
v_call: TRBV7-2
j_call: TRBJ1-1
cdr3_aa: CASTLTVYTEAFF
cdr3_nt: TGTGCCAGCACCCTAACGGTTTACACTGAAGCTTTCTTT

clone_size: few
d_call: TRBD1
v_call: TRBV2
j_call: TRBJ2-7
cdr3_aa: CASWRQGYEQYF
cdr3_nt: TGTGCCAGCTGGCGACAGGGCTACGAGCAGTACTTC

clone_size: .
d_call: TRBD1
v_call: TRBV7-2
j_call: TRBJ1-2
cdr3_aa: CASSLSGQAYGYTF
cdr3_nt: TGTGCCAGCAGCTTGTCAGGACAGGCCTATGGCTACACCTTC

clone_size: .
d_call: TRBD1
v_call: TRBV7-8
j_call: TRBJ2-6
cdr3_aa: CASSPRQGTASSGANVLTF
cdr3_nt: TGTGCCAGCAGCCCACGACAGGGGACAGCTTCGTCTGGGGCCAACGTCCTGACTTTC